A single sample gave rise to the 4 T cell receptor beta chains below, sequenced in a study of regulatory T cells in long-lasting Graves disease. The time point was: newly diagnosed GD, antithyroid drugs for less than 3 months. After RNA was extracted from PBMCs, the TCR library was made from it. Sequencing libraries for TCR beta were prepared with iRepertoire HTBI primers and Arm-PCR of CDR3 regions. TCRdb fed the multiplex PCR reads into MiXCR, producing one record per CDR3 protein. This table has 300,000 to 400,000 distinct CDR3 sequences, approximately 15% appearing once. Separately, the same data were catalogued under a study of T cells in Graves' hyperthyroidism and ophthalmopathy.

The sample was peripheral blood mononuclear cells (PBMCs), taken at new diagnosis, from a patient treated with antithyroid drugs. These receptors were collected from a man aged 35-49 years with Graves disease.

This clonotype was counted only a few times. The CDR3 here is CASSTVGDTEAFF. The CDR3, as DNA: TGTGCCAGCAGTACTGTTGGGGACACTGAAGCTTTCTTT. The chain combines TRBV5-4 with TRBJ1-1; D unresolved. Trimming stripped 5 bases from V and 3 bases from J, with 11 bases between. Germline V lookup: CDR1 SGHNT, CDR2 YYREEE (reference sequence). The CDR3 length is 13 residues.

In this sample, this clonotype turned up a few times. The chain employs TRBV7-9 and TRBJ1-6, with D uncertain. Germline values: CDR1 SEHNR, CDR2 FQNEAQ (reference sequence). This CDR3 comprises 12 residues. V was cut by 1 base and J by 14 bases, with 9 bases left in between. CDR3 bases: TGTGCCAGCAGCTTAGAAAGTAGGTCCCTCCACTTT. Protein sequence: CASSLESRSLHF.

The sample holds many counts of this clonotype. The chain recombines TRBV28 with TRBJ1-6, with D tentatively TRBD1 (5 bases). The CDR3 sequence is 15 residues long. V was clipped by 5 bases and J by 9 bases, with 17 bases between them. Germline CDR1 MDHEN, CDR2 SYDVKM. The CDR3 coding sequence is TGTGCCAGCAGTGGCGCGGGGCCCATCGGTTCACCCCTCCACTTT. The encoded protein is CASSGAGPIGSPLHF.

This clonotype has just a few counts. J is TRBJ2-3 and V is TRBV27, with D uncertain. The V gene's germline CDR1 is MNHEY and CDR2 SMNVEV (reference sequence). The CDR3 is made up of 14 amino acids. V shed 5 bases and J shed 4 bases, with 13 bases lying between them. DNA of the CDR3: TGTGCCAGCAGTGAGGAGCGCCTGGCAGATACGCAGTATTTT. Residues: CASSEERLADTQYF.